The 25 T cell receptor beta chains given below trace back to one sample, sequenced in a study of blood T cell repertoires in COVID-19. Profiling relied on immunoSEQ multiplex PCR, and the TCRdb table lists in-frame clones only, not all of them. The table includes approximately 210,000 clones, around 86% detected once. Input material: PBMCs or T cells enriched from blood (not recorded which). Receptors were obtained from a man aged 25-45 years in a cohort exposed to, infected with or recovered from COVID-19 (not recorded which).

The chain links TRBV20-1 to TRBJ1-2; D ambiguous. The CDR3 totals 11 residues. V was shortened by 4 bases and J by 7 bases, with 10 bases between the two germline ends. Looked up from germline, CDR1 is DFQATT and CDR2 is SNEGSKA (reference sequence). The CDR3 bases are TGCAGTGCTACACCTGAGGGTGGCTACACCTTC. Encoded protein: CSATPEGGYTF.

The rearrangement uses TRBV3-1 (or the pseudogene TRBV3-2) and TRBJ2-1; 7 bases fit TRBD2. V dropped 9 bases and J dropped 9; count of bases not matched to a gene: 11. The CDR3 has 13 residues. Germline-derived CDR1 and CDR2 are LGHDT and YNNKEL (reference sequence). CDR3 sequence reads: CARGQRDSGEQFF. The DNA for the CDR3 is TGTGCCAGGGGTCAGCGGGACTCAGGTGAGCAGTTCTTC.

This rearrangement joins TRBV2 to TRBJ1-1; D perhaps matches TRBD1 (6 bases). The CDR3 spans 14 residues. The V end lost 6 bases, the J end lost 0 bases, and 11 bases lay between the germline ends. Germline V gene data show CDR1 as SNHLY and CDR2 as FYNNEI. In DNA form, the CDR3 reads TGTGCCAGCAGACAAGGACAGATGAACACTGAAGCTTTCTTT. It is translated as CASRQGQMNTEAFF.

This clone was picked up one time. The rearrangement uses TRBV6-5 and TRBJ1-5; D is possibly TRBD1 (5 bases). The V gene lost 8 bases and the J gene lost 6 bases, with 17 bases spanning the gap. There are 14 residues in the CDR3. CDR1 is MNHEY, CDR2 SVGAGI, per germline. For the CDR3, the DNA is TGTGCCAGCCGCCCGGGGGGGATAGGTCAGCCCCAGCATTTT. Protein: CASRPGGIGQPQHF.

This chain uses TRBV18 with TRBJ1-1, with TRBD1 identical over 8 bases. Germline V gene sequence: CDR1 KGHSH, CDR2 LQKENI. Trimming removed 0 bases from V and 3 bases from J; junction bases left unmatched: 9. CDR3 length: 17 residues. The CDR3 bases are TGTGCCAGCTCACCACCGGCTCAGGGGGCTCGGGACACTGAAGCTTTCTTT. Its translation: CASSPPAQGARDTEAFF.

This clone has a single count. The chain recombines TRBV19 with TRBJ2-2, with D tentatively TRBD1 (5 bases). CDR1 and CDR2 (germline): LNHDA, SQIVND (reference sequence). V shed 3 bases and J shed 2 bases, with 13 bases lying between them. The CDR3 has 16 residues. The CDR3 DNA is TGTGCCAGTAGTATTTTATCAGACAGAAACACCGGGGAGCTGTTTTTT. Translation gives CASSILSDRNTGELFF.

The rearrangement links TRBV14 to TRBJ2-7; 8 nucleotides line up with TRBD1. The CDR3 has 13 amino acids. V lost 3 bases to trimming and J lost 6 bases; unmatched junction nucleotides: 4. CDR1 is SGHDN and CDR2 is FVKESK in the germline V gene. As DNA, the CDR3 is TGTGCCAGCAGCCACAGGGGGCGAGGCGAGCAGTACTTC. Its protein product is CASSHRGRGEQYF.

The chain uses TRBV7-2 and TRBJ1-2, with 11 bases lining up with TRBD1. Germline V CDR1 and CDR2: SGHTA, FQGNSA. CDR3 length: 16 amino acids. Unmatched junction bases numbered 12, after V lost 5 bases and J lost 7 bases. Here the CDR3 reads CASSPLGQGAPRGYTF. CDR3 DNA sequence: TGTGCCAGCAGCCCTCTTGGACAGGGGGCGCCCCGTGGCTACACCTTC.

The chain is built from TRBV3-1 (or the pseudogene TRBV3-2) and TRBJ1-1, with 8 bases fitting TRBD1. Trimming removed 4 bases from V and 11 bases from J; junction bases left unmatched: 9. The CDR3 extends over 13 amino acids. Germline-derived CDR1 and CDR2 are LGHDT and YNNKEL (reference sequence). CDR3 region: CASSPSAGGTAFF. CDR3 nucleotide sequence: TGTGCCAGCAGCCCTAGCGCAGGGGGCACGGCTTTCTTT.

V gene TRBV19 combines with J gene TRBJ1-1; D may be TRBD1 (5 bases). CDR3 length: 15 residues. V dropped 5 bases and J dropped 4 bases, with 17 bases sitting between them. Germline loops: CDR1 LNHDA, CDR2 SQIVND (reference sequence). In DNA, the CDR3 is TGTGCCAGTAGTGTTGTAAGGACACCGATCACTGAAGCTTTCTTT. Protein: CASSVVRTPITEAFF.

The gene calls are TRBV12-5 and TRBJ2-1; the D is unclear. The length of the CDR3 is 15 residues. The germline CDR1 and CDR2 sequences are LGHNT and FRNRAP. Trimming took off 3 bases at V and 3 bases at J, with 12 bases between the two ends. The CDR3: CASGLAKSGYNEQFF. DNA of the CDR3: TGTGCTAGTGGTTTAGCGAAAAGTGGCTACAATGAGCAGTTCTTC. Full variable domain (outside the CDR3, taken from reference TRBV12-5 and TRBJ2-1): DARVTQTPRHKVTEMGQEVTMRCQPILGHNTVFWYRQTMMQGLELLAYFRNRAPLDDSGMPKDRFSAEMPDATLATLKIQPSEPRDSAVYFCASGLAKSGYNEQFFGPGTRLTVL.

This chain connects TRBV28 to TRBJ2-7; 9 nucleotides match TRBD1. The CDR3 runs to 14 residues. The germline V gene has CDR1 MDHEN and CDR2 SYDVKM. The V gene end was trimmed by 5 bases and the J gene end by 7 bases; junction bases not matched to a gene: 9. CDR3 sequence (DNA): TGTGCCAGCAGTCCCCAGACAGGGGGACGTGAGCAGTACTTC. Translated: CASSPQTGGREQYF.

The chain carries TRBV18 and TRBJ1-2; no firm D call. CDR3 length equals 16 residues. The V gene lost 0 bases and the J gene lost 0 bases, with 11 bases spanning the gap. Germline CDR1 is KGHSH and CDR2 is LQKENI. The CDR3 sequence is CASSPPSTAPNYGYTF. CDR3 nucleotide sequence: TGTGCCAGCTCACCACCATCAACAGCACCTAACTATGGCTACACCTTC.

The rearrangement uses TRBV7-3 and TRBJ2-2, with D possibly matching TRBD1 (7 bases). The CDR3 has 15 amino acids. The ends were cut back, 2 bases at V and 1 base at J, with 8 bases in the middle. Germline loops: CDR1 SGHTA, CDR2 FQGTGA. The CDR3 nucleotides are TGTGCCAGCAGCTTACAGGGGGGGAACACCGGGGAGCTGTTTTTT. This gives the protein CASSLQGGNTGELFF.

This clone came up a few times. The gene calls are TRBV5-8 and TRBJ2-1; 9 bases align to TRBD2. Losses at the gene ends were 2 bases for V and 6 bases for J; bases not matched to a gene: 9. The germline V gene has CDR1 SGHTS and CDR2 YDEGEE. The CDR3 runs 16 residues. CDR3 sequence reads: CASSLGASGIPNEQFF. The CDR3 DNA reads TGTGCCAGCAGCTTAGGTGCTAGCGGGATACCCAATGAGCAGTTCTTC.

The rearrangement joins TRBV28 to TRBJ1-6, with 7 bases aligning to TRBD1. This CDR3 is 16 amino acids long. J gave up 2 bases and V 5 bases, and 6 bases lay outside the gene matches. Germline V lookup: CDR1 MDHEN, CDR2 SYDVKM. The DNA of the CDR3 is TGTGCCAGCAGTCCAGACAGGGTGGCCTATAATTCACCCCTCCACTTT. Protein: CASSPDRVAYNSPLHF.

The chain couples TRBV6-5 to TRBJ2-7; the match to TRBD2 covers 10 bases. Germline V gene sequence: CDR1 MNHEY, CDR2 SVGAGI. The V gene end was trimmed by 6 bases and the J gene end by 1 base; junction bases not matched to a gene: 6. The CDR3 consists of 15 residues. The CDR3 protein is CASRTPGLASYEQYF. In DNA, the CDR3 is TGTGCCAGCAGAACACCGGGACTAGCGTCCTACGAGCAGTACTTC.

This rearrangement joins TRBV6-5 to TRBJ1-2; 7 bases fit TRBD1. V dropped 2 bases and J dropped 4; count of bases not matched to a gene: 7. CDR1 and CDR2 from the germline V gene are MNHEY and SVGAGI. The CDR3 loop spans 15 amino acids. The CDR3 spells CASSYPGQEGYGYTF. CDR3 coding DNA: TGTGCCAGCAGTTACCCCGGACAGGAGGGCTATGGCTACACCTTC.

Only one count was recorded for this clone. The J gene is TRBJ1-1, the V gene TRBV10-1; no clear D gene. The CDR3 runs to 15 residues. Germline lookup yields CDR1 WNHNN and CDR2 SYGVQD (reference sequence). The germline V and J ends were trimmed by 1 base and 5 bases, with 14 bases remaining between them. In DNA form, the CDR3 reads TGCGCCAGCAGTGAGTGGAGGGTTACGGGTACTGAAGCTTTCTTT. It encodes CASSEWRVTGTEAFF.

The CDR3 sequence: CASSLVGTSGRFPHNEQFF. CDR3 sequence (DNA): TGTGCCAGCAGTTTAGTCGGGACTAGCGGGAGGTTCCCCCACAATGAGCAGTTCTTC. The chain carries TRBV27 and TRBJ2-1; the match to TRBD2 covers 15 bases. The length of the CDR3 is 19 residues. After removal of 2 bases from V and 5 bases from J, the junction contained 10 bases not matched to a gene. Germline CDR1 and CDR2: MNHEY and SMNVEV (reference sequence).

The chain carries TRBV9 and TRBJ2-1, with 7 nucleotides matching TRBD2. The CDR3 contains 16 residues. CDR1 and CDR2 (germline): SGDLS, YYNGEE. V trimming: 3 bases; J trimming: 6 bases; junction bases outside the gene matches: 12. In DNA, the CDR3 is TGTGCCAGCAGCGACGAGCTAGCGGCGCACGGCAATGAGCAGTTCTTC. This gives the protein CASSDELAAHGNEQFF.

CDR3: CASKRASGEKLFF. DNA of the CDR3: TGTGCCAGCAAGAGGGCCTCTGGCGAAAAACTGTTTTTT. The chain joins TRBV12-3 or TRBV12-4 to TRBJ1-4, with D unclear. V lost 7 bases to trimming and J lost 8 bases, with 14 bases between them. The CDR3 spans 13 residues.

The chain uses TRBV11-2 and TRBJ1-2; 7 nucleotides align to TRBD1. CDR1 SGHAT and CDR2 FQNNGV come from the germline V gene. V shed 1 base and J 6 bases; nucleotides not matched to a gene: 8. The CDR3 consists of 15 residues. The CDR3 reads CASSLVTGEANGYTF. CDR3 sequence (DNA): TGTGCCAGCAGCTTAGTAACAGGGGAGGCTAATGGCTACACCTTC.

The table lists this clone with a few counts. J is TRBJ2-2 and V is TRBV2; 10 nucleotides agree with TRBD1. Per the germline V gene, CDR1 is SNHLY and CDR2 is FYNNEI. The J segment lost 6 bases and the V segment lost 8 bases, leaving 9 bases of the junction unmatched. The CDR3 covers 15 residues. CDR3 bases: TGTGCCAGCGGTAATGGACAGGGGGTTGCCGGGGAGCTGTTTTTT. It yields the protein CASGNGQGVAGELFF.

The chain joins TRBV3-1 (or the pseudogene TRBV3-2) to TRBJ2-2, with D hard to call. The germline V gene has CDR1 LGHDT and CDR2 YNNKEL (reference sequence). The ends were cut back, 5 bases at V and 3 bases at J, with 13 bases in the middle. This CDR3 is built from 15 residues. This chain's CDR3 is CASSWLTSYTGELFF. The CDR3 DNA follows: TGTGCCAGCAGCTGGCTCACCTCGTACACCGGGGAGCTGTTTTTT.